A single sample gave rise to the 27 T cell receptor beta chains below, sequenced in a study of neurological immune-mediated disorders. Via MiXCR, TCRdb re-called the 5' RACE reads, giving one row per CDR3 protein. The table shows 25,000 to 30,000 distinct CDR3 sequences, with under 7% occurring only once. Specimen: PBMCs. These receptors all come from a woman aged 50 to 60 in good health.

The genes are TRBV25-1 and TRBJ1-2, with D unresolved. Germline V lookup: CDR1 MGHDK, CDR2 SYGVNS. V was clipped by 2 bases and J by 2 bases, with 9 bases between them. The CDR3 totals 14 residues. The chain's CDR3 is CASSEGVRNYGYTF. The CDR3 DNA reads TGTGCCAGCAGTGAAGGGGTGAGAAACTATGGCTACACCTTC.

This clonotype was observed a few times. V and J are TRBV5-6 and TRBJ1-5; tentatively, D is TRBD1 (6 bases). This CDR3 comprises 14 residues. Germline values: CDR1 SGHDT, CDR2 YYEEEE. The V and J ends lost 2 bases and 3 bases respectively, with 9 bases between them. The DNA for the CDR3 is TGTGCCAGCAGCTTACAGGGAATCAATCAGCCCCAGCATTTT. Its translation is CASSLQGINQPQHF.

The sample holds many counts of this clonotype. The gene calls are TRBV6-5 and TRBJ2-1; 8 nucleotides align to TRBD1. V lost 6 bases to trimming and J lost 6 bases; unmatched junction nucleotides: 7. Germline V CDR1 and CDR2: MNHEY, SVGAGI. The CDR3 contains 14 residues. CDR3 in amino acids: CASRYITGGNEQFF. In DNA form, the CDR3 reads TGTGCCAGCAGATATATAACAGGGGGCAATGAGCAGTTCTTC.

This clonotype has at least ten counts. The V and J genes are TRBV20-1 and TRBJ2-1; perhaps D is TRBD1 or TRBD2 (6 bases each). The V end lost 2 bases, the J end lost 7 bases, and 21 bases lay between the germline ends. The CDR3 is made up of 16 amino acids. CDR1 is DFQATT, CDR2 SNEGSKA, per germline (reference sequence). In DNA, the CDR3 is TGCAGTGCTAGACTTCGGGGGCCAGGGGTTAGTAATGAGCAGTTCTTC. Its protein is CSARLRGPGVSNEQFF.

This clonotype was counted many times. The chain joins TRBV15 to TRBJ2-2; D is possibly TRBD2 (6 bases). Trimming cost V 6 bases and J 5 bases, with 13 bases left between them. Germline values: CDR1 LNHNV, CDR2 YYDKDF (reference sequence). The CDR3 is 14 residues long. In DNA form, the CDR3 reads TGTGCCACCAGTAATGACGGGGGTACCGGGGAGCTGTTTTTT. As protein: CATSNDGGTGELFF.

This clonotype has at least ten counts. This chain connects TRBV19 to TRBJ1-2; 7 bases agree with TRBD1. J gave up 4 bases and V 5 bases, and 7 bases lay outside the gene matches. The CDR3 has 14 amino acids. The V gene's germline CDR1 is LNHDA and CDR2 SQIVND (reference sequence). The chain's CDR3 is CASSALGQLYGYTF. In DNA form, the CDR3 reads TGTGCCAGTAGTGCCCTGGGACAGCTCTATGGCTACACCTTC.

This clonotype was recorded at least ten times. The chain couples TRBV7-2 to TRBJ2-2; 7 bases are a match to TRBD2. Unmatched junction bases numbered 2, after V lost 1 base and J lost 3 bases. Germline CDR1 and CDR2: SGHTA and FQGNSA. The CDR3 contains 15 residues. The CDR3 coding sequence is TGTGCCAGCAGCTTAGGGGGGGGAGACACCGGGGAGCTGTTTTTT. Its translation is CASSLGGGDTGELFF. Full variable domain (rest looked up from reference TRBV7-2 and TRBJ2-2): GAGVSQSPSNKVTEKGKDVELRCDPISGHTALYWYRQSLGQGLEFLIYFQGNSAPDKSGLPSDRFSAERTGGSVSTLTIQRTQQEDSAVYLCASSLGGGDTGELFFGEGSRLTVL.

The table lists this clonotype with many counts. The chain employs TRBV20-1 and TRBJ2-1; 10 bases are shared with TRBD2. Per germline, CDR1 DFQATT and CDR2 SNEGSKA (reference sequence). V dropped 2 bases and J dropped 4; count of bases not matched to a gene: 5. This CDR3 has 15 residues. The chain's CDR3 is CSARIRTSGYNEQFF. In nucleotides, the CDR3 is TGCAGTGCTAGAATCCGGACTAGCGGTTACAATGAGCAGTTCTTC.

This clonotype has a count of ten or more. V and J are TRBV5-1 and TRBJ2-3, with TRBD2 as a possible D gene (6 bases). V lost 0 bases and J lost 7, with 12 bases in between. Germline-derived CDR1 and CDR2 are SGHRS and YFSETQ. CDR3 length equals 14 residues. CDR3 DNA: TGCGCCAGCAGCTTGGCCGGGGAGGCAAATACGCAGTATTTT. Translating it yields CASSLAGEANTQYF.

CDR3 DNA: TGCGCCAGCAGCTTAGGGACAAGCTCCTACGAGCAGTACTTC. The encoded protein is CASSLGTSSYEQYF. The chain links TRBV10-2 to TRBJ2-7, with a possible D match to TRBD1 (6 bases). The CDR3 extends over 14 amino acids. Germline lookup yields CDR1 WSHSY and CDR2 SAAADI. Trimming took 6 bases from V and 0 from J, leaving 12 bases between them.

This clonotype was seen many times. The chain employs TRBV20-1 and TRBJ1-3; D is undetermined. The CDR3 contains 13 residues. Trimming stripped 2 bases from V and 4 bases from J, with 9 bases between. Germline V gives CDR1 DFQATT, CDR2 SNEGSKA (reference sequence). CDR3 residues: CSARSMGGNTIYF. For the CDR3, the DNA is TGCAGTGCTAGATCGATGGGGGGAAACACCATATATTTT.

This clonotype occurred many times. The V call is TRBV24-1, the J call TRBJ2-6, with D perhaps being TRBD1 or TRBD2 (5 bases each). This CDR3 is 14 amino acids long. Trimming removed 9 bases from V and 0 bases from J, with 8 bases in between. Germline lookup yields CDR1 KGHDR and CDR2 SFDVKD. CDR3 DNA: TGTGCCACCGGGACGGGCTCTGGGGCCAACGTCCTGACTTTC. Amino acid sequence: CATGTGSGANVLTF.

This clonotype appeared many times. The chain employs TRBV7-2 and TRBJ2-3; TRBD2 agrees at 9 bases. Germline V CDR1 and CDR2: SGHTA, FQGNSA. This CDR3 has 16 amino acids. The V gene end was trimmed by 5 bases and the J gene end by 1 base; junction bases not matched to a gene: 7. DNA for the CDR3: TGTGCCAGCAGCGCGATAGCGGGGGCCGGCACAGATACGCAGTATTTT. Translation: CASSAIAGAGTDTQYF.

This clonotype was seen many times. The chain carries TRBV20-1 and TRBJ2-7, with 11 positions matching TRBD1. The V gene end was trimmed by 5 bases and the J gene end by 0 bases; junction bases not matched to a gene: 0. This CDR3 region has 13 residues. Germline CDR1 DFQATT, CDR2 SNEGSKA (reference sequence). In nucleotides, the CDR3 is TGCAGTGCTGGACAGGGGGCCTCCTACGAGCAGTACTTC. Protein sequence: CSAGQGASYEQYF.

The table lists this clonotype with many counts. This chain uses TRBV6-5 with TRBJ1-1, with a weak D call TRBD1 (6 bases). The CDR3 runs 16 residues. CDR1 MNHEY and CDR2 SVGAGI come from the germline V gene. V was cut by 5 bases and J by 3 bases, with 19 bases left in between. CDR3 protein: CASSPPSDRPHTEAFF. The CDR3 DNA is TGTGCCAGCAGTCCACCCTCTGACAGGCCGCACACTGAAGCTTTCTTT.

This clonotype was picked up many times. The V call is TRBV2, the J call TRBJ2-6; the D is unclear. This CDR3 has 14 residues. Germline V gene lookup returns CDR1 SNHLY and CDR2 FYNNEI. Trimming cost V 10 bases and J 0 bases, with 10 bases left between them. In DNA form, the CDR3 reads TGTGCCACCCAACGGAACTCTGGGGCCAACGTCCTGACTTTC. Encoded protein: CATQRNSGANVLTF. The full variable domain, its missing parts supplied by reference TRBV2 and TRBJ2-6, is EPEVTQTPSHQVTQMGQEVILRCVPISNHLYFYWYRQILGQKVEFLVSFYNNEISEKSEIFDDQFSVERPDGSNFTLKIRSTKLEDSAMYFCATQRNSGANVLTFGAGSRLTVL.

This clonotype was recorded at least ten times. The chain joins TRBV12-5 to TRBJ2-2; 7 bases map to TRBD1. Germline CDR1 reads LGHNT; CDR2 reads FRNRAP. The junction had 12 bases not matched to a gene; V was cut back by 5 bases and J by 6 bases. CDR3 length: 16 amino acids. The CDR3 sequence: CASGIGGPWSAGELFF. In nucleotides, the CDR3 is TGTGCTAGTGGTATAGGGGGCCCCTGGTCGGCCGGGGAGCTGTTTTTT. Complete variable domain (other parts from reference TRBV12-5 and TRBJ2-2): DARVTQTPRHKVTEMGQEVTMRCQPILGHNTVFWYRQTMMQGLELLAYFRNRAPLDDSGMPKDRFSAEMPDATLATLKIQPSEPRDSAVYFCASGIGGPWSAGELFFGEGSRLTVL.

This clonotype has at least ten counts. The chain couples TRBV2 to TRBJ2-7; perhaps D is TRBD1 or TRBD2 (6 bases each). CDR3 length: 15 residues. The germline V gene encodes CDR1 SNHLY and CDR2 FYNNEI. Trimming took 7 bases from V and 6 from J, leaving 22 bases between them. The CDR3 here is CASTKEAGTGAEQYF. CDR3 sequence (DNA): TGTGCCAGCACCAAAGAAGCGGGCACGGGGGCCGAGCAGTACTTC.

This clonotype appeared many times. The DNA for the CDR3 is TGTGCCAGCAGCTCCCCGGGACTATCGAACACCGGGGAGCTGTTTTTT. Amino acids: CASSSPGLSNTGELFF. The chain carries TRBV5-6 and TRBJ2-2; 7 bases fit TRBD2. J gave up 0 bases and V 3 bases, and 5 bases lay outside the gene matches. The V gene's germline CDR1 is SGHDT and CDR2 YYEEEE. This CDR3 has 16 residues.

This clonotype was recorded many times. The chain is built from TRBV5-1 and TRBJ2-4; maybe TRBD1 (6 bases). CDR1 is SGHRS, CDR2 YFSETQ, per germline. Trimming stripped 0 bases from V and 8 bases from J, with 12 bases between. This CDR3 has 14 amino acids. The CDR3: CASSLGTAGDIQYF. CDR3 coding DNA: TGCGCCAGCAGCTTGGGAACGGCAGGGGACATTCAGTACTTC.

This clonotype was recorded many times. The chain recombines TRBV7-2 with TRBJ2-5, with 9 bases lining up with TRBD2. Germline CDR1 SGHTA, CDR2 FQGNSA. V lost 1 base to trimming and J lost 5 bases; unmatched junction nucleotides: 5. The CDR3 extends over 15 amino acids. The CDR3 DNA is TGTGCCAGCAGCTTAGGCGGGGGGGCCCTGGAGACCCAGTACTTC. Translated: CASSLGGGALETQYF.

This clonotype has ten or more counts. The chain carries TRBV20-1 and TRBJ1-1, with a tentative D call TRBD1 (5 bases). CDR3 length: 14 residues. Germline-derived CDR1 and CDR2 are DFQATT and SNEGSKA (reference sequence). V lost 0 bases, J lost 0 bases, and 8 bases lay in between. The CDR3 DNA sequence: TGCAGTGCTAGAGATTCAGGGCTGAACACTGAAGCTTTCTTT. Its protein is CSARDSGLNTEAFF.

This clonotype was seen ten or more times. The chain combines TRBV7-2 with TRBJ1-6; D gene unclear. Trimming removed 4 bases at V and 2 bases at J, with 0 bases between. CDR1 and CDR2 (germline): SGHTA, FQGNSA. The CDR3 has 12 amino acids. The CDR3 protein is CASSSYNSPLHF. DNA for the CDR3: TGTGCCAGCAGCTCCTATAATTCACCCCTCCACTTT.

This clonotype was counted at least ten times. The chain links TRBV10-1 to TRBJ2-5; unclear D gene. The CDR3 runs 13 residues. Germline CDR1 WNHNN, CDR2 SYGVQD (reference sequence). With 4 bases removed from V and 3 bases from J, the gap between germline ends came to 9 bases. CDR3 coding DNA: TGCGCCAGCAGTGGAAGGGCAAAAGAGACCCAGTACTTC. This sequence encodes CASSGRAKETQYF.

This clonotype was picked up many times. The chain combines TRBV20-1 with TRBJ1-5; D perhaps matches TRBD1 (5 bases). Germline V gene lookup returns CDR1 DFQATT and CDR2 SNEGSKA (reference sequence). V was cut by 0 bases and J by 1 base, with 10 bases left in between. This CDR3 contains 15 residues. CDR3 DNA sequence: TGCAGTGCTAGAGATCAGGACAACAGCAATCAGCCCCAGCATTTT. It specifies CSARDQDNSNQPQHF.

This clonotype was seen repeatedly, ten times or more. The chain joins TRBV7-2 to TRBJ2-5; TRBD1 agrees at 10 bases. This CDR3 is built from 15 residues. V shed 2 bases and J 5 bases; nucleotides not matched to a gene: 5. Germline V gives CDR1 SGHTA, CDR2 FQGNSA. CDR3 protein: CASSLTTGGWETQYF. The CDR3 DNA is TGTGCCAGCAGCTTAACGACAGGGGGCTGGGAGACCCAGTACTTC.

This clonotype occurred many times. The CDR3 bases are TGTGCCAGCAGCTTAAAGGGGCTCTCCTACGAGCAGTACTTC. It translates to CASSLKGLSYEQYF. The chain couples TRBV11-2 to TRBJ2-7, with a possible D match to TRBD1 (5 bases). Germline assignment: CDR1 SGHAT and CDR2 FQNNGV. V was trimmed by 2 bases and J by 0 bases, leaving 8 bases between them. The length of the CDR3 is 14 residues.